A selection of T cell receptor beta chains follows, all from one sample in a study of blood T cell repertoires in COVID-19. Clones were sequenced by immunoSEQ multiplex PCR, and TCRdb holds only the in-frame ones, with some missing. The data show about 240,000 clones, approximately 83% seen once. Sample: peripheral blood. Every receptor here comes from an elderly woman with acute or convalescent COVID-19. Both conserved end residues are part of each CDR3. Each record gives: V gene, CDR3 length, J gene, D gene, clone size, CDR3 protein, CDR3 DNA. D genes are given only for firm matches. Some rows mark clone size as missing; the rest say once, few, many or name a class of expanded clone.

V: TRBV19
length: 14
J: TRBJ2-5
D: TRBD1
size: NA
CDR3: CASSSTGADGTQYF
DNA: TGTGCCAGTAGTTCAACAGGGGCAGACGGGACCCAGTACTTC

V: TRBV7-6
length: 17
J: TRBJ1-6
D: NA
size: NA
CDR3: CASSLVPDNSYNSPLHF
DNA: TGTGCCAGCAGCTTAGTTCCAGACAACTCCTATAATTCACCCCTCCACTTT

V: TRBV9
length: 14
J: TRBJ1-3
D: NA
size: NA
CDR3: CASSRTGRGNTIYF
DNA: TGTGCCAGCAGCCGTACAGGGCGCGGAAACACCATATATTTT

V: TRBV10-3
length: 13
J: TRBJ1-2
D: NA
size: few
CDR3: CAISGGKGYGYTF
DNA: TGTGCCATCAGCGGGGGGAAGGGCTATGGCTACACCTTC

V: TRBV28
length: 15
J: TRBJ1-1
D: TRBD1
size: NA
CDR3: CASSPRDRGRTEAFF
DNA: TGTGCCAGCAGTCCACGGGACAGGGGACGGACTGAAGCTTTCTTT

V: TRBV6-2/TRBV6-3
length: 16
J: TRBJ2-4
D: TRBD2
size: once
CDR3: CASSRGLAGTKNIQYF
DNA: TGTGCCAGCAGTAGGGGACTAGCTGGGACTAAAAACATTCAGTACTTC

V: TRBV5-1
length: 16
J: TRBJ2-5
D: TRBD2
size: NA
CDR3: CASSLTLSGGLETQYF
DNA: TGCGCCAGCAGCTTGACCCTTAGCGGGGGATTAGAGACCCAGTACTTC

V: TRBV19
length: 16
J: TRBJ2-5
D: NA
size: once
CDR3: CASSIGGPGNQETQYF
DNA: TGTGCCAGTAGTATCGGGGGGCCCGGCAATCAAGAGACCCAGTACTTC

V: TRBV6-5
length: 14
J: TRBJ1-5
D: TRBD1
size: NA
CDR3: CASRQQGSNQPQHF
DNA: TGTGCCAGCAGGCAACAGGGGAGCAATCAGCCCCAGCATTTT

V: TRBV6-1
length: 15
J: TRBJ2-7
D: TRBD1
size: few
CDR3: CASSEAGQGTYEQYF
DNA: TGTGCCAGCAGTGAAGCGGGACAGGGGACCTACGAGCAGTACTTC

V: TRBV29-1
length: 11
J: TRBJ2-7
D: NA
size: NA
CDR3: CSVRQSYEQYF
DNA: TGCAGCGTACGACAGTCCTACGAGCAGTACTTC

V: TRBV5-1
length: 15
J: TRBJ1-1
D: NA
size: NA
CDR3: CASSPGDRDIREAFF
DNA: TGCGCCAGCAGCCCAGGGGATAGGGATATTCGGGAAGCTTTCTTT

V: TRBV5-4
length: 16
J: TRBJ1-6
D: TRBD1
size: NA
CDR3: CASSPDRESGNSPLHF
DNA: TGTGCCAGCAGCCCCGACAGGGAGTCCGGTAATTCACCCCTCCACTTT

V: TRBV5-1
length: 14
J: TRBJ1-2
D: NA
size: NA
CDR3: CASSPSTGTNGYTF
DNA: TGCGCCAGCAGCCCTTCGACAGGAACTAACGGCTACACCTTC

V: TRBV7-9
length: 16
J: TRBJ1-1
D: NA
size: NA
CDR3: CASSPGGTGTNTEAFF
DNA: TGTGCCAGCAGCCCGGGCGGTACAGGGACGAACACTGAAGCTTTCTTT

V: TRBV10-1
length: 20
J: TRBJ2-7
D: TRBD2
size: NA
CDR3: CASSESTKGLAGPWPYEQYF
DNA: TGCGCCAGCAGTGAGTCGACTAAGGGACTAGCGGGGCCCTGGCCCTACGAGCAGTACTTC

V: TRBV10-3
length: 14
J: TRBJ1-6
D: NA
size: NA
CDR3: CAIRGDTHNSPLHF
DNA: TGTGCCATCAGGGGGGACACCCATAATTCACCCCTCCACTTT

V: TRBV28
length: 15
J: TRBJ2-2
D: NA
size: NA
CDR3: CASSAYTANTGELFF
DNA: TGTGCCAGCAGTGCGTATACAGCGAACACCGGGGAGCTGTTTTTT

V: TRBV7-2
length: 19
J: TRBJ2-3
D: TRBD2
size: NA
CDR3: CASSPGGWTSGGQGDTQYF
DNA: TGTGCCAGCAGCCCAGGTGGGTGGACTAGCGGGGGCCAAGGAGATACGCAGTATTTT

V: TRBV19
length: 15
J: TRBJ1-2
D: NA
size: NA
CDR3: CASSIGGAINYGYTF
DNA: TGTGCCAGTAGTATTGGAGGGGCGATTAACTATGGCTACACCTTC

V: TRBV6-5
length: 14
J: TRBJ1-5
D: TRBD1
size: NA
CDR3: CASSKTGGGQPQHF
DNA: TGTGCCAGCAGTAAGACAGGGGGCGGACAGCCCCAGCATTTT

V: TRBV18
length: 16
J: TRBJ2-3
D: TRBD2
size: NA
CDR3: CASSPLPGLASDTQYF
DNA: TGTGCCAGCTCACCTCTCCCGGGACTAGCGTCAGATACGCAGTATTTT

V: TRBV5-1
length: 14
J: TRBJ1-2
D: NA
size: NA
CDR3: CASSLESGADGYTF
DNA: TGCGCCAGCAGCTTGGAATCAGGGGCGGATGGCTACACCTTC

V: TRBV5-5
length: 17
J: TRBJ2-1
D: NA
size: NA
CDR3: CASSLEPILPSVNEQFF
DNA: TGTGCCAGCAGCTTGGAACCTATCCTCCCTAGCGTTAATGAGCAGTTCTTC

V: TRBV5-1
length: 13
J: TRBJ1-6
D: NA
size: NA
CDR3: CASSREYNSPLHF
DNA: TGCGCCAGCAGCCGGGAGTATAATTCACCCCTCCACTTT

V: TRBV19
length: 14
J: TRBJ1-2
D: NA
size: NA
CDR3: CASSIEDKNYGYTF
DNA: TGTGCCAGTAGTATAGAAGACAAGAACTATGGCTACACCTTC